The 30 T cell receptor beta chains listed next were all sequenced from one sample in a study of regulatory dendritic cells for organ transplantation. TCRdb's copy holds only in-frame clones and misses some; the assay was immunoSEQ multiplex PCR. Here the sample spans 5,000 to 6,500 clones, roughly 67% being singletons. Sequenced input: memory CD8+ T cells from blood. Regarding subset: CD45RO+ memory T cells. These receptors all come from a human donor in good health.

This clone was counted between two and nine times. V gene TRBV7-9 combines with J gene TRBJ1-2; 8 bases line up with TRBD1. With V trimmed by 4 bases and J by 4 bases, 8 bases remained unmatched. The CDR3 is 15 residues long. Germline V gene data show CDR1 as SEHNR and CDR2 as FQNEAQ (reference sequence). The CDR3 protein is CASSSPGQVSYGYTF. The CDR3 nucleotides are TGTGCCAGCAGCTCTCCGGGACAGGTCAGCTATGGCTACACCTTC.

The CDR3 spells CASSFGAGYEQYF. The CDR3, as DNA: TGTGCCAGCAGCTTTGGGGCAGGGTACGAGCAGTACTTC. This chain links TRBV5-4 with TRBJ2-7, with D perhaps matching TRBD1 (5 bases). The V end lost 2 bases, the J end lost 4 bases, and 10 bases lay between the germline ends. Germline V gene sequence: CDR1 SGHNT, CDR2 YYREEE (reference sequence). CDR3 length: 13 amino acids.

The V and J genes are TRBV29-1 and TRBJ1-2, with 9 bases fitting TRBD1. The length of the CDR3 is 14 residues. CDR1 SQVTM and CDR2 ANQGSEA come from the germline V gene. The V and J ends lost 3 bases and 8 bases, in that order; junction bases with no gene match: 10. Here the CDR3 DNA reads TGCAGCGTTGATGGACAGGGGACCCTCAGCGGCTACACCTTC. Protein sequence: CSVDGQGTLSGYTF.

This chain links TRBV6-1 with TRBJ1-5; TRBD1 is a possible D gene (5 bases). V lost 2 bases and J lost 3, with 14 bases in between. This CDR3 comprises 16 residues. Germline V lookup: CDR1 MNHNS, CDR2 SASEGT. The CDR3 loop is CASSEKVGDDNQPQHF. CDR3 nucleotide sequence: TGTGCCAGCAGTGAAAAAGTAGGGGATGACAATCAGCCCCAGCATTTT.

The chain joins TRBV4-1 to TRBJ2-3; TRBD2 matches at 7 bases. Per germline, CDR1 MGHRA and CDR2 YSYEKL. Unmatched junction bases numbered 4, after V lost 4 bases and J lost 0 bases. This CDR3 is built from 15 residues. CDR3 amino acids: CASSPSGPSTDTQYF. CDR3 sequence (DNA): TGCGCCAGCAGCCCTAGCGGCCCTAGCACAGATACGCAGTATTTT.

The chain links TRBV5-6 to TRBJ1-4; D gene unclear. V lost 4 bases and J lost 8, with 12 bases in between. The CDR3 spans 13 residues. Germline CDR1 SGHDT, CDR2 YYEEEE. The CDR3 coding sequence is TGTGCCAGCAGCCCGGGAATGGGGGAAAAACTGTTTTTT. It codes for CASSPGMGEKLFF.

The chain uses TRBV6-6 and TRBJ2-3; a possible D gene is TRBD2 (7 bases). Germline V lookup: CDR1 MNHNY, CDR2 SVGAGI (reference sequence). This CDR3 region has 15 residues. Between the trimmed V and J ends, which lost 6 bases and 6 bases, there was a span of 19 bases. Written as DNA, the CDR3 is TGTGCCAGCAGCCCTACGGGGGGCCTCGGTGATACGCAGTATTTT. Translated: CASSPTGGLGDTQYF.

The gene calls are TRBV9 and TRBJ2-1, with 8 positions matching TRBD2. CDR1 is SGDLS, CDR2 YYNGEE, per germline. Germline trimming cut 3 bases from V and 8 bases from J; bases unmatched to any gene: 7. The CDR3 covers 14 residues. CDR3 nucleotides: TGTGCCAGCAGCGATACTAGCGGTCAGGATGAGCAGTTCTTC. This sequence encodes CASSDTSGQDEQFF.

CDR3 protein: CASSPAGVLSFYNEQFF. For the CDR3, the DNA is TGTGCCAGCTCACCAGCGGGGGTGCTAAGCTTCTACAATGAGCAGTTCTTC. The chain is built from TRBV18 and TRBJ2-1, with 7 nucleotides matching TRBD2. The germline CDR1 and CDR2 sequences are KGHSH and LQKENI. V lost 2 bases and J lost 3; bases outside the gene matches: 10. There are 17 residues in the CDR3.

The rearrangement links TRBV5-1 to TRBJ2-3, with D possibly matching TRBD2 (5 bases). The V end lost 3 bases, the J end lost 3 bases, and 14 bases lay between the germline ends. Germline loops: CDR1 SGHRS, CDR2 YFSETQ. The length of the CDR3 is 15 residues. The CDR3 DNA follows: TGCGCCAGCAGCTCTACCGGACGGGGAACAGATACGCAGTATTTT. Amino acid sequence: CASSSTGRGTDTQYF.

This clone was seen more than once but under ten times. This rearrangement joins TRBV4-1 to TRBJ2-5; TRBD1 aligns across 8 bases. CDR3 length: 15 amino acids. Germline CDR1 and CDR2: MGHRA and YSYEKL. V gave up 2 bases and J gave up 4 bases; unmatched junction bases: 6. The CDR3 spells CASSQWTGRRETQYF. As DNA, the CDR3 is TGCGCCAGCAGCCAATGGACAGGGAGACGAGAGACCCAGTACTTC.

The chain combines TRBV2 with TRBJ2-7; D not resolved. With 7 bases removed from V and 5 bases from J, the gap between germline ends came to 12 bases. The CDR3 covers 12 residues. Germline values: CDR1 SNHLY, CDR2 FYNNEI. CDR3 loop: CASNAGLNEQYF. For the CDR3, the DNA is TGTGCCAGCAATGCAGGTTTAAACGAGCAGTACTTC.

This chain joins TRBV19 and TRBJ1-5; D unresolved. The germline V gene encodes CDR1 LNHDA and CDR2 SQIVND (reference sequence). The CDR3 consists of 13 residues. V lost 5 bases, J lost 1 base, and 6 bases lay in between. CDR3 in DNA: TGTGCCAGTAGTCAGTACAGCAATCAGCCCCAGCATTTT. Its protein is CASSQYSNQPQHF.

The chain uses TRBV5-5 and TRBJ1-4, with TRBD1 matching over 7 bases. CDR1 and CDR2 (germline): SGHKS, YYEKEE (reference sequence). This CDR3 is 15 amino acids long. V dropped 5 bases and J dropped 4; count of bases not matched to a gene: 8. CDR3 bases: TGTGCCAGCAGTCGATCTCGGGACAGTAATGAAAAACTGTTTTTT. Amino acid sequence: CASSRSRDSNEKLFF. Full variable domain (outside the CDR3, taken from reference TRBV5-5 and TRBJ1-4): DAGVTQSPTHLIKTRGQQVTLRCSPISGHKSVSWYQQVLGQGPQFIFQYYEKEERGRGNFPDRFSARQFPNYSSELNVNALLLGDSALYLCASSRSRDSNEKLFFGSGTQLSVL.

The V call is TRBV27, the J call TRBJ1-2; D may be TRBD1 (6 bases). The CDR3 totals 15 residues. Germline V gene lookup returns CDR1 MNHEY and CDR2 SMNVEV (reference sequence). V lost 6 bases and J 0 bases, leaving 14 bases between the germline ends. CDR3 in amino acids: CASSGRGVTNYGYTF. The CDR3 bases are TGTGCCAGCAGCGGCAGGGGCGTAACTAACTATGGCTACACCTTC.

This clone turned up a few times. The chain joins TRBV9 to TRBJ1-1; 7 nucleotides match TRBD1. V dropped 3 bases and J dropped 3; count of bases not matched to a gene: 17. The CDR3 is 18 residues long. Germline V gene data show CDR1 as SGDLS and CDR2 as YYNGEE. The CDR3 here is CASSASADRVGGHTEAFF. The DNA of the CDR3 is TGTGCCAGCAGCGCCTCGGCAGACAGGGTCGGAGGGCACACTGAAGCTTTCTTT.

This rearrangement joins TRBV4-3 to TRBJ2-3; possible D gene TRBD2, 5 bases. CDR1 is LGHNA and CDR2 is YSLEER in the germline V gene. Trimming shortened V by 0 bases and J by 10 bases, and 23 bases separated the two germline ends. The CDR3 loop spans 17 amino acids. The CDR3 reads CASSQERVGSRALAQYF. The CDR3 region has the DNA TGCGCCAGCAGCCAAGAAAGGGTCGGATCGAGGGCCCTCGCGCAGTATTTT.

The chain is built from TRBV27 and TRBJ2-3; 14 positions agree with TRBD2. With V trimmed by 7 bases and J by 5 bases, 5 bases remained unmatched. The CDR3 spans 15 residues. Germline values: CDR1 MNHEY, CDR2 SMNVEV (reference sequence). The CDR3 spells CASTPGTSGGDTQYF. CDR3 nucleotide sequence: TGTGCCAGCACCCCAGGGACTAGCGGGGGAGATACGCAGTATTTT.

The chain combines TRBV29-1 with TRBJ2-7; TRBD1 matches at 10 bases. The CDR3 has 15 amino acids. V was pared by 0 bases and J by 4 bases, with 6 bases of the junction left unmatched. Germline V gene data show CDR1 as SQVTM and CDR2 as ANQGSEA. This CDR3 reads CSVEDPSGQGYEQYF. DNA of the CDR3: TGCAGCGTTGAAGATCCGTCGGGACAGGGGTACGAGCAGTACTTC.

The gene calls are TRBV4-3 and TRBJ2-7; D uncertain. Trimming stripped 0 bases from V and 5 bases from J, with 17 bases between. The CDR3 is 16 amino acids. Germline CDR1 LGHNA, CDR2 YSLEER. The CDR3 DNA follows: TGCGCCAGCAGCCAAGATCATGGTGGTTCAGGCGACGAGCAGTACTTC. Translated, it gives CASSQDHGGSGDEQYF.

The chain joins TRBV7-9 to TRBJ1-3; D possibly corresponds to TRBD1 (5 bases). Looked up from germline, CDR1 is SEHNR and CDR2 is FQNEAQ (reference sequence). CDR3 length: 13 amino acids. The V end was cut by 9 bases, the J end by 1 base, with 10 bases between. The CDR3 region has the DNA TGTGCCAGTAGGGGCCCGTCTGGAAACACCATATATTTT. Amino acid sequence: CASRGPSGNTIYF. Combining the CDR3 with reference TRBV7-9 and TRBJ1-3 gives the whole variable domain DTGVSQNPRHKITKRGQNVTFRCDPISEHNRLYWYRQTLGQGPEFLTYFQNEAQLEKSRLLSDRFSAERPKGSFSTLEIQRTEQGDSAMYLCASRGPSGNTIYFGEGSWLTVV.

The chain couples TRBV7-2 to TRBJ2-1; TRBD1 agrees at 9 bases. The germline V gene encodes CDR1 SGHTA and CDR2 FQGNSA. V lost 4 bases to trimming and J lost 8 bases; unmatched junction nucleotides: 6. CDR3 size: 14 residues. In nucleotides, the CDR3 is TGTGCCAGCAGCTGGGGGACAGGGATCGATGAGCAGTTCTTC. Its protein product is CASSWGTGIDEQFF.

The CDR3 bases are TGTGCCAGCAGCCCCACAGGGGGCTTGCGCTCCTACGAGCAGTACTTC. Translating it yields CASSPTGGLRSYEQYF. This chain links TRBV11-3 with TRBJ2-7; TRBD1 matches at 9 bases. The V gene end was trimmed by 5 bases and the J gene end by 0 bases; junction bases not matched to a gene: 8. The CDR3 length is 16 residues. Germline V CDR1 and CDR2: SGHNT, YENEEA.

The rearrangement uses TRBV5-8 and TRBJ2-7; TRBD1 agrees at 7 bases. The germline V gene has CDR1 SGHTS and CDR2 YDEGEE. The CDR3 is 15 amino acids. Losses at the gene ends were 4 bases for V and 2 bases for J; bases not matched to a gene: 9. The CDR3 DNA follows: TGTGCCAGCAGCACACGACAGGGTCCCACCTACGAGCAGTACTTC. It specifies CASSTRQGPTYEQYF.

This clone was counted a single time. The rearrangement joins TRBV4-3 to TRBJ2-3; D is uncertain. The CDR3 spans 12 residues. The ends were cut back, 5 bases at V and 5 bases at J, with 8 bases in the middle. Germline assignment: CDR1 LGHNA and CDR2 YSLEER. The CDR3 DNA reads TGCGCCAGCAGCGATGAGTTAGATACGCAGTATTTT. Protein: CASSDELDTQYF.

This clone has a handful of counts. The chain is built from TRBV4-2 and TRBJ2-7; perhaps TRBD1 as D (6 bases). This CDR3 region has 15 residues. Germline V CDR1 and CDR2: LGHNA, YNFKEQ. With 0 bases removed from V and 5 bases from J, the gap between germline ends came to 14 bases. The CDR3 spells CASSQDTRGTDEQYF. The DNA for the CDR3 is TGTGCCAGCAGCCAAGATACCAGGGGAACAGACGAGCAGTACTTC.

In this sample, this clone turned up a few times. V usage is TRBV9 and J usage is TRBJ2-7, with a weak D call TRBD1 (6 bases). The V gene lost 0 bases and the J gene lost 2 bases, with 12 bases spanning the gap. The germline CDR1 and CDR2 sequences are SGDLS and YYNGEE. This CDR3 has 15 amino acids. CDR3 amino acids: CASSVAETGTYEQYF. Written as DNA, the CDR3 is TGTGCCAGCAGCGTAGCCGAGACAGGTACCTACGAGCAGTACTTC.

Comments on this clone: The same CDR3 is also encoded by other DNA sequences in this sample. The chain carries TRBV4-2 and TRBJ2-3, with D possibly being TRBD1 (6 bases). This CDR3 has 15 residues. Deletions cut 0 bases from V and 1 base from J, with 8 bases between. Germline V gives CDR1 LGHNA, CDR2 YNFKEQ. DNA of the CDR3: TGTGCCAGCAGCCAAGATAACAGGGGCACAGATACGCAGTATTTT. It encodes CASSQDNRGTDTQYF.

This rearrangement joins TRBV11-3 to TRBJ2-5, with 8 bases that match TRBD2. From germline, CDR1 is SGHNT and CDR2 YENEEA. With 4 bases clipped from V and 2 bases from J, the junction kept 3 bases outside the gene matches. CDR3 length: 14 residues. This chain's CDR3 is CASSSRGDQETQYF. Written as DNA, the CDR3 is TGTGCCAGCAGCTCGCGGGGGGATCAAGAGACCCAGTACTTC. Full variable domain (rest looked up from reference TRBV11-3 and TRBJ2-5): EAGVVQSPRYKIIEKKQPVAFWCNPISGHNTLYWYLQNLGQGPELLIRYENEEAVDDSQLPKDRFSAERLKGVDSTLKIQPAELGDSAVYLCASSSRGDQETQYFGPGTRLLVL.

CDR3 bases: TGTGCCAGCAGCTCACAGACAGGCGGGTATACTGAAGCTTTCTTT. It yields the protein CASSSQTGGYTEAFF. This rearrangement joins TRBV7-3 to TRBJ1-1; tentatively, D is TRBD1 (6 bases). V lost 4 bases, J lost 5 bases, and 17 bases lay in between. Germline V gene lookup returns CDR1 SGHTA and CDR2 FQGTGA. The CDR3 extends over 15 amino acids.